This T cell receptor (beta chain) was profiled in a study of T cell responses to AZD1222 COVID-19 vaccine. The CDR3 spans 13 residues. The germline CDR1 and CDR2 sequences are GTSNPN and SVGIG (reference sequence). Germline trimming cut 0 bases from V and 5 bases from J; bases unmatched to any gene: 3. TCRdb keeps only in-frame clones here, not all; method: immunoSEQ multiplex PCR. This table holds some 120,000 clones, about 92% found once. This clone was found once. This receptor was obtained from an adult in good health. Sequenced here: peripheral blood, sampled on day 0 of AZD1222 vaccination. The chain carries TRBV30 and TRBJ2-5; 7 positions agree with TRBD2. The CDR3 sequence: CAWSVHGGETQYF. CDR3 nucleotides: TGTGCCTGGAGTGTACACGGGGGGGAGACCCAGTACTTC.